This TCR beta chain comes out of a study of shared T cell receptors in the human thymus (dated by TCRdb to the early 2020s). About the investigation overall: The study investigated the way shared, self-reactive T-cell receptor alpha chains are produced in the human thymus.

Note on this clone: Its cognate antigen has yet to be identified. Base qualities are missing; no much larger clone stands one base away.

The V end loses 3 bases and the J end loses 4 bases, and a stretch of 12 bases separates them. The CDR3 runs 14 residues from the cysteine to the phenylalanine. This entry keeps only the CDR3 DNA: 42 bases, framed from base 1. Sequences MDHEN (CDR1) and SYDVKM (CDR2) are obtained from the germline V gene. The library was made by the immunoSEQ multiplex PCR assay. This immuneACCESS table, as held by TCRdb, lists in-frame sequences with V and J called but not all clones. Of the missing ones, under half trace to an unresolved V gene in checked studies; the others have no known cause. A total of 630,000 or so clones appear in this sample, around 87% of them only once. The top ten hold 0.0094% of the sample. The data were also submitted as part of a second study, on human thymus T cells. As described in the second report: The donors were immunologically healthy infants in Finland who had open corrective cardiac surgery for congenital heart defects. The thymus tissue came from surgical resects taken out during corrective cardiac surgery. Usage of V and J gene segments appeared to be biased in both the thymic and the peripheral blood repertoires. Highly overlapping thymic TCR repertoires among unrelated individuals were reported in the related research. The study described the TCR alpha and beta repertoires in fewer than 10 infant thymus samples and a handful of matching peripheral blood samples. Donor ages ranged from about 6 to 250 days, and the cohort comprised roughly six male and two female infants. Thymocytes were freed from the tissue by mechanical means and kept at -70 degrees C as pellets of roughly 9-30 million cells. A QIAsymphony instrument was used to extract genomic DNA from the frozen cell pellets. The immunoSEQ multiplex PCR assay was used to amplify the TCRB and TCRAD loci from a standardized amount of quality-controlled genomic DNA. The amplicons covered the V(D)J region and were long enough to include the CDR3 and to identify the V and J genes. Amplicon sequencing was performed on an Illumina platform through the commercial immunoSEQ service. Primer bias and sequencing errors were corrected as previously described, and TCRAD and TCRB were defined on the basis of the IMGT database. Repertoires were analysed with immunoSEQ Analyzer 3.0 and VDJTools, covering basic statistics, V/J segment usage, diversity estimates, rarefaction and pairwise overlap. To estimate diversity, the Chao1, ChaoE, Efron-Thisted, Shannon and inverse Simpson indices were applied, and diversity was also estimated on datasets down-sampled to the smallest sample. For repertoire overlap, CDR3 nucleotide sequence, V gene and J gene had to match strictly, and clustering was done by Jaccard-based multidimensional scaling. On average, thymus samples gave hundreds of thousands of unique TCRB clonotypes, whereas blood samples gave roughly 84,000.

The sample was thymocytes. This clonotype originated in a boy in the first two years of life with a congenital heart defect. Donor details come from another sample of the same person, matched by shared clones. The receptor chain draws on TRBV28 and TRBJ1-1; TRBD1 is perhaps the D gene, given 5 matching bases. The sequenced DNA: TGTGCCAGCAGTTTTGCCAGGGATTCCACTGAAGCTTTCTTT. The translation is CASSFARDSTEAFF. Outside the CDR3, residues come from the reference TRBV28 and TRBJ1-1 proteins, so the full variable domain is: DVKVTQSSRYLVKRTGEKVFLECVQDMDHENMFWYRQDPGLGLRLIYFSYDVKMKEKGDIPEGYSVSREKKERFSLILESASTNQTSMYLCASSFARDSTEAFFGQGTRLTVV.